This T cell receptor (beta chain) was found in a study of T cells after yellow fever vaccination. Study in general: Preparation used SMART-Seq v4 Ultra Low Input for the low-cell-number fractions.

Ten or more counts support this clonotype. TCRdb re-called the 5' RACE reads through MiXCR, storing one row per CDR3 protein. Found here are approximately 330,000 distinct CDR3 sequences, over 4% of them singletons; the top ten hold approximately 23%. This CDR3 is 18 amino acids long. In germline, CDR1 is SGHTA, CDR2 FQGNSA. V dropped 1 base and J dropped 0 bases, with 13 bases sitting between them. This clonotype was sampled from a man younger than 30 who received the YFV17D yellow fever vaccine. The V gene is TRBV7-2, the J gene TRBJ1-6; D gene unclear. The sample here was PBMCs, taken 5 days after the yellow fever booster vaccination. As DNA, the CDR3 is TGTGCCAGCAGCTTAGGAGAGAGTAAAGGCTCCTATAATTCACCCCTCCACTTT. Protein: CASSLGESKGSYNSPLHF.